This T cell receptor (beta chain) was profiled in a study of OX40 agonist ivuxolimab in advanced cancers. V shed 3 bases, J shed 5 bases, and the junction held 6 bases outside the gene matches. The germline V gene has CDR1 MDHEN and CDR2 SYDVKM. This CDR3 has 15 amino acids. Data came from immunoSEQ multiplex PCR; TCRdb stores just in-frame clones and leaves some out. The profile shows about 91,000 clones, around 87% of them singletons. The V gene is TRBV28, the J gene TRBJ2-2; 7 nucleotides line up with TRBD1. The source of this sequence is an adult with an advanced solid tumor such as melanoma, head and neck, liver or kidney cancer. Specimen: CD4+ or CD8+ T cells sorted from blood, collected in a trial of the OX40 agonist ivuxolimab. The CDR3 DNA follows: TGTGCCAGCAGTTTGGTGGACAGGCCAACCGGGGAGCTGTTTTTT. The encoded protein is CASSLVDRPTGELFF.